This TCR beta chain stems from a study of control samples from healthy donors and cancer patients. This clone was observed a few times. The method was immunoSEQ multiplex PCR; TCRdb's version includes in-frame clones alone and lacks a portion of them. The table lists 150,000 to 200,000 clones, about 90% of them singletons. Germline CDR1 SGHRS, CDR2 YFSETQ. V lost 2 bases and J lost 0; bases outside the gene matches: 2. The CDR3 has 15 residues. This chain uses TRBV5-1 with TRBJ2-1; TRBD1 aligns across 7 bases. This TCR was sampled from a woman aged 35 to 49 in good health. Sequencing was done on a sample of blood. The CDR3 DNA sequence: TGCGCCAGCAGCTTAGGGGACAGCTCCTACAATGAGCAGTTCTTC. Translated, it gives CASSLGDSSYNEQFF.